Listed here is a single TCR beta chain. Blood CD4+ CD25-low CD127-high conventional T cells supplied the genomic DNA template. The data were taken from a study of regulatory and conventional T cells in RAG deficiency. Assay: immunoSEQ multiplex PCR; the TCRdb copy retains only in-frame clones and omits some. Among approximately 46,000 clones listed, 85% to 90% were seen once. Trimming took off 5 bases at V and 0 bases at J, with 10 bases between the two ends. Germline CDR1 and CDR2: KGHSH and LQKENI. The CDR3 is made up of 15 amino acids. The sample was also linked to a second study, of regulatory T cells. That work states: The primer mix had 52 TRBV and 13 TRBJ primers. Regulatory T cells showed the strongest V-J pair restriction and V/J gene skewing among patient repertoires.

The sample was CD4+ effector T cells sorted from blood. The V and J genes are TRBV18 and TRBJ1-4; tentative D call: TRBD1 (5 bases). The TCR was taken from a human donor in good health. CDR3 region: CASSARGATNEKLFF. In DNA form, the CDR3 reads TGTGCCAGCTCAGCTAGGGGTGCAACTAATGAAAAACTGTTTTTT. The full variable domain, with the rest looked up from reference TRBV18 and TRBJ1-4, is NAGVMQNPRHLVRRRGQEARLRCSPMKGHSHVYWYRQLPEEGLKFMVYLQKENIIDESGMPKERFSAEFPKEGPSILRIQQVVRGDSAAYFCASSARGATNEKLFFGSGTQLSVL.